This T cell receptor beta chain emerged from a study of cytomegalovirus exposure and HLA in healthy donors. Whole-study results and caveats: A later analysis linked a missense variant in DCLRE1C to the trimming of TCR beta V and J genes.

As concerns this clone: Its antigen is still unknown.

Germline V gene data show CDR1 as MNHEY and CDR2 as SVGAGI. The CDR3 spans 13 residues. Trimming removed 2 bases from V and 5 bases from J, with 9 bases in between. The PCR contained 60 Vbeta and 13 Jbeta primers. Clones were sequenced by immunoSEQ multiplex PCR, and TCRdb holds only the in-frame ones, with some missing. Among some 150,000 clones listed, about four fifths were seen once. The TCR comes from a male donor in good health and CMV-seronegative. Sequencing was done on a sample of PBMCs. The genes are TRBV6-5 and TRBJ1-2; a possible D gene is TRBD1 (6 bases). The CDR3 nucleotides are TGTGCCAGCAGTTACGAGGACAGATATGGCTACACCTTC. Residues: CASSYEDRYGYTF.